This TCR beta chain derives from a study of blood T cell repertoires in COVID-19. Profiled with immunoSEQ multiplex PCR; TCRdb holds only in-frame clones, not every one. The table has about 230,000 clones, roughly nine tenths seen once. CDR3 length: 18 residues. The V gene lost 6 bases and the J gene lost 2 bases, with 25 bases spanning the gap. Germline CDR1 and CDR2: LNHDA and SQIVND (reference sequence). The origin of this receptor is a woman aged 45 to 65 in a cohort exposed to, infected with or recovered from COVID-19 (not recorded which). V usage is TRBV19 and J usage is TRBJ1-2, with D maybe TRBD1 (6 bases). Sequenced input: PBMCs or T cells enriched from blood (not recorded which). The CDR3 nucleotides are TGTGCCAGTAGCGGACCAGAAGACAGGAACAGACTCAACTATGGCTACACCTTC. It encodes CASSGPEDRNRLNYGYTF.